This TCR beta chain was observed in a study of shared clonotypes between healthy human individuals. CD45RO-negative, CCR7-positively selected cells formed the naive CD8 fraction, excluding terminally differentiated effector memory CD45RA+ cells. This clone has a single count. Clones were sequenced by immunoSEQ multiplex PCR, and TCRdb holds only the in-frame ones, with some missing. This sample yields about 870,000 clones, of which more than 85% are seen a single time; less than 25% belongs to the top ten. The sequencing input was naive CD8+ T cells sorted from blood. This clonotype originated in a man aged 30 to 39 in good health.

This CDR3 is CASSLDGGARTDTQYF. The CDR3 DNA sequence: TGTGCCAGCAGCTTGGATGGAGGAGCCCGCACAGATACGCAGTATTTT. This sequence joins TRBV7-8 and TRBJ2-3, with D possibly TRBD2 on 5 matching bases. Deletions cut 3 bases from V and 1 base from J, with 14 bases between. Germline-derived CDR1 and CDR2 are SGHVS and FQNEAQ. The CDR3 spans 16 residues.